This T cell receptor (beta chain) emerged from a study of PD-L1 blockade in urothelial cancer. Study-wide background: Investigators checked blood 3 weeks (second dose) and 6 weeks after treatment start. Specimens of blood held a median count of roughly 150,000 T cells. Study findings and constraints: Pretreatment TCR clonality in blood, when below the median, was predictive of better survival. At 3 weeks on treatment, tumor-associated clones expanded more with durable benefit.

The assay was immunoSEQ multiplex PCR, and TCRdb's table has in-frame clones only and misses some. The sample includes around 42,000 clones, roughly four fifths of them seen just once. Regarding this clone: What it binds is not known.

The material was PBMCs, obtained around atezolizumab (anti-PD-L1) treatment. This receptor was identified in a man aged 70 or older with urothelial cancer.

In DNA form, the CDR3 reads TGTGCCACCAGCAGAGACCAAGCCACAGATACGCAGTATTTT. Protein sequence: CATSRDQATDTQYF. The V gene is TRBV15, the J gene TRBJ2-3; D unresolved. The CDR3 length is 14 residues. V was pared by 0 bases and J by 2 bases, with 6 bases between. CDR1 is LNHNV, CDR2 YYDKDF, per germline (reference sequence).